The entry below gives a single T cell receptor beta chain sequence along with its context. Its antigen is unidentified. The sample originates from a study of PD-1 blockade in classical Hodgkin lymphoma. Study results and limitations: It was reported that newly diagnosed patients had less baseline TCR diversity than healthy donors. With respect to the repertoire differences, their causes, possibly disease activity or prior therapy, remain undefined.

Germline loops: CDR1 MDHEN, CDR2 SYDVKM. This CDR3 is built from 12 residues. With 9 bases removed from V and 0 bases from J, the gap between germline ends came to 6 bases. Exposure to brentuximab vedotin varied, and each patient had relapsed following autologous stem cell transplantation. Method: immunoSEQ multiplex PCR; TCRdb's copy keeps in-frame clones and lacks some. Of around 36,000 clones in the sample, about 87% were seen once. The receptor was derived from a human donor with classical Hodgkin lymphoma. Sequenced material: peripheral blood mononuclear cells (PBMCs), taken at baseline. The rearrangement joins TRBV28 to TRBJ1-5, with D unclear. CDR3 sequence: CASFHSNQPQHF. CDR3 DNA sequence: TGTGCCAGTTTTCATAGCAATCAGCCCCAGCATTTT.